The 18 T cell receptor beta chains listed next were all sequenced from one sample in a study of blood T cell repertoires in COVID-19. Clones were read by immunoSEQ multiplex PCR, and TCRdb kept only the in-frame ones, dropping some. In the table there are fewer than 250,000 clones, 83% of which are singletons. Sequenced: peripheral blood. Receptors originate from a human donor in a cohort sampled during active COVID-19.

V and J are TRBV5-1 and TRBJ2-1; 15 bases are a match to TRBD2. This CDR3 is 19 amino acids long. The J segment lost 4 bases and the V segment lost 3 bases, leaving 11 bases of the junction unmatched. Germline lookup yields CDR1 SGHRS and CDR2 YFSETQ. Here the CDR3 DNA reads TGCGCCAGCAGCTCAGGAGGGACTAGCGGGAGGTCCTCATACAATGAGCAGTTCTTC. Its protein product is CASSSGGTSGRSSYNEQFF.

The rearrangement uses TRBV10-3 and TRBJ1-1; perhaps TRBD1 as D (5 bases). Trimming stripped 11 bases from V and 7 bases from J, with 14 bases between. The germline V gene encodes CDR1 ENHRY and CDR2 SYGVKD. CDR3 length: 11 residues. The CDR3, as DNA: TGTGCCGTCCAGGGATCTCATGAAGCTTTCTTT. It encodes CAVQGSHEAFF.

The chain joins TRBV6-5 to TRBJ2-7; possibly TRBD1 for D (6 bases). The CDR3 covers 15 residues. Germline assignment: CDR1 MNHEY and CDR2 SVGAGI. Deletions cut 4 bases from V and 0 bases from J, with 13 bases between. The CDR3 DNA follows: TGTGCCAGCAGTTGGACAGACAGGAGCTCCTACGAGCAGTACTTC. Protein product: CASSWTDRSSYEQYF.

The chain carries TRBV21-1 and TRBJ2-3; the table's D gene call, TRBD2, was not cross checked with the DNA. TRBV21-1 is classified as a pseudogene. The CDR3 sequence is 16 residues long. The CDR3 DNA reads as TGTGCCAGCAGCTCCCGACTAGCGGGGGCACACAGTACGCAGTATTTT. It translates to CASSSRLAGAHSTQYF.

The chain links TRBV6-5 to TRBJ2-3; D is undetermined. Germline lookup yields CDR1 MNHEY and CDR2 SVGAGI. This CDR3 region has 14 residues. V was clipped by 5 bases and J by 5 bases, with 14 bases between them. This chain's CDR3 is CASSRSSVGDTQYF. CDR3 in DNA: TGTGCCAGCAGTAGGAGTTCCGTCGGAGATACGCAGTATTTT.

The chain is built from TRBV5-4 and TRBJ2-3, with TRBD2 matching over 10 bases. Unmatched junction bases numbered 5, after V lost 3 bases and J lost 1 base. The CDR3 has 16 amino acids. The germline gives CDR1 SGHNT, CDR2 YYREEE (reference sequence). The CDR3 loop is CASSWTSGAGTDTQYF. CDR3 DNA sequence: TGTGCCAGCAGCTGGACTAGCGGTGCGGGCACAGATACGCAGTATTTT.

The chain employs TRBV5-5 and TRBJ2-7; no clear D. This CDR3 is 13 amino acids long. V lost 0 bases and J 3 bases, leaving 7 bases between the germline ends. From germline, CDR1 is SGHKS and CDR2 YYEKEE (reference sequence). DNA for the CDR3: TGTGCCAGCAGCTTGGACAGCCTCTACGAGCAGTACTTC. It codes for CASSLDSLYEQYF.

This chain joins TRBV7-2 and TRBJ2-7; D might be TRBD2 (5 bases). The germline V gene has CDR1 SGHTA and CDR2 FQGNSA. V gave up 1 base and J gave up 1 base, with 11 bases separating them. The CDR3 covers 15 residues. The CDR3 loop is CASSLGGVSSYEQYF. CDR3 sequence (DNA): TGTGCCAGCAGCTTAGGGGGAGTCTCATCCTACGAGCAGTACTTC.

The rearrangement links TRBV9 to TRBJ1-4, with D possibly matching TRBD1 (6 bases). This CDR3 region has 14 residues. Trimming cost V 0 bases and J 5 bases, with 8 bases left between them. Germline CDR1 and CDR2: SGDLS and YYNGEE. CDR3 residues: CASSVGTGNEKLFF. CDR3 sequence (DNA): TGTGCCAGCAGCGTAGGAACAGGGAATGAAAAACTGTTTTTT.

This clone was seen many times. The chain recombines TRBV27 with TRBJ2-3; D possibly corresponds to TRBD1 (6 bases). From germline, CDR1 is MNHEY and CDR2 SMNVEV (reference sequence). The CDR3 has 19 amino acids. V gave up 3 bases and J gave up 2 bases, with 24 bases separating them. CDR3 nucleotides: TGTGCCAGCAGTTTTTCCCAATCCAGGTTCAGGGGAAACACAGATACGCAGTATTTT. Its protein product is CASSFSQSRFRGNTDTQYF.

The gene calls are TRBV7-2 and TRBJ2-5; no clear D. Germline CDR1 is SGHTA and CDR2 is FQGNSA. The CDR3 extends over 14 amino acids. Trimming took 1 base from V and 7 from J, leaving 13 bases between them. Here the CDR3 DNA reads TGTGCCAGCAGCTTAGTGGTACAGCACGGGACCCAGTACTTC. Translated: CASSLVVQHGTQYF.

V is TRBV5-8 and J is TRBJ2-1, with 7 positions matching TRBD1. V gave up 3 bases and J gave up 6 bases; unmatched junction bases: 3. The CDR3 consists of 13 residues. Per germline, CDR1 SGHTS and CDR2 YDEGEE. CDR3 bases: TGTGCCAGCAGCTCCCGGGACAGCAATGAGCAGTTCTTC. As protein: CASSSRDSNEQFF.

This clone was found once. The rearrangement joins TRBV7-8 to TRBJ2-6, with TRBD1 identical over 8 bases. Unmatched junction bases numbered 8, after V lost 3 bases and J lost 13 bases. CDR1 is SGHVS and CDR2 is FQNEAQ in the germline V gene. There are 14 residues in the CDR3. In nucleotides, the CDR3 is TGTGCCAGCAGCTTCGGGACAGGCCTCGAGGTCCTGACTTTC. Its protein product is CASSFGTGLEVLTF.

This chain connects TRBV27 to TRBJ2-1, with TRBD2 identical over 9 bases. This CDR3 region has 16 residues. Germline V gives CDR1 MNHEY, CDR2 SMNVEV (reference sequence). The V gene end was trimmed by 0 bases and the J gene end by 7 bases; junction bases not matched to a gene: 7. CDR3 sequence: CASSLSGGGAENEQFF. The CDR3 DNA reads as TGTGCCAGCAGTTTATCGGGCGGGGGGGCGGAGAATGAGCAGTTCTTC.

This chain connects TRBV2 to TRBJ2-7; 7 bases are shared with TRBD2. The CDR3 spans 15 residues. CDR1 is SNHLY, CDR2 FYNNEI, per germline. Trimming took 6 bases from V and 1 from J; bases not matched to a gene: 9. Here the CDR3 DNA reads TGTGCCAGCAGGGAAACTAGCGTAGATTCCTACGAGCAGTACTTC. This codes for CASRETSVDSYEQYF.

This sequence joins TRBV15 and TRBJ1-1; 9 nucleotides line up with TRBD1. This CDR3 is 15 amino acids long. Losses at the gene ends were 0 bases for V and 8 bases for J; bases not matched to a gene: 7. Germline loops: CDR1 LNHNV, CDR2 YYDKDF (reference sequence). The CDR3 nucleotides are TGTGCCACCAGCAGAGATTTAGGGACAGGGAGAGAAGCTTTCTTT. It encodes CATSRDLGTGREAFF.

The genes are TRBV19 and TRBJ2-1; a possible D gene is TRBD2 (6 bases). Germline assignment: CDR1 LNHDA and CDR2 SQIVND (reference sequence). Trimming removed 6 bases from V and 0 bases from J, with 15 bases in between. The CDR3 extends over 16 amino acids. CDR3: CASSLSPGSSYNEQFF. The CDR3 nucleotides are TGTGCCAGTAGCCTATCCCCCGGGAGCTCCTACAATGAGCAGTTCTTC. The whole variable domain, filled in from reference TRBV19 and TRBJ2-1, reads DGGITQSPKYLFRKEGQNVTLSCEQNLNHDAMYWYRQDPGQGLRLIYYSQIVNDFQKGDIAEGYSVSREKKESFPLTVTSAQKNPTAFYLCASSLSPGSSYNEQFFGPGTRLTVL.

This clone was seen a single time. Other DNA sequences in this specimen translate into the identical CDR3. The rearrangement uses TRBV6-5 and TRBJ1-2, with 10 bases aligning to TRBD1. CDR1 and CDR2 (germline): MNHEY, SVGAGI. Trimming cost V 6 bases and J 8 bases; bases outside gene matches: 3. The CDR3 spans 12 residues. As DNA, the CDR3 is TGTGCCAGCAGCAGGACAGGGGGAGGCTACACCTTC. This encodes CASSRTGGGYTF.